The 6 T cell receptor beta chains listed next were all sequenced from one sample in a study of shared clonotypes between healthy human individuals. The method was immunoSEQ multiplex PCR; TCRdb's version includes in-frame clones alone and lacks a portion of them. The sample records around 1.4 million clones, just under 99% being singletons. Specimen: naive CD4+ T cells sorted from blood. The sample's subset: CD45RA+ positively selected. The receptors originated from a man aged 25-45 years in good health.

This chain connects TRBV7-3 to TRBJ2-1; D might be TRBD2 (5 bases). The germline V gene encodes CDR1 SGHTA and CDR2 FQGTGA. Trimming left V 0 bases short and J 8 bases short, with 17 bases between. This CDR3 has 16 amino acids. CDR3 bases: TGTGCCAGCAGCTTAACTCCTCGGGGTACTCCATATGAGCAGTTCTTC. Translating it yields CASSLTPRGTPYEQFF.

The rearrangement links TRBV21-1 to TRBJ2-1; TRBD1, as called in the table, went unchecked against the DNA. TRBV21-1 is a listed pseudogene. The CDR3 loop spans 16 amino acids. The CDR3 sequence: CASSSLDRGPYNEQFF. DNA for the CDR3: TGTGCCAGCAGCTCATTGGACAGGGGGCCTTACAATGAGCAGTTCTTC.

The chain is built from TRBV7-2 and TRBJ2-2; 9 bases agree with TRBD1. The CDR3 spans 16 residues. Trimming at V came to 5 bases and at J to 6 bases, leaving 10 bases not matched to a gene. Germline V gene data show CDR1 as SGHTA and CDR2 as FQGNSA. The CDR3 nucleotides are TGTGCCAGCAGCCTTACCGGGACAGGGCGTGCCGGGGAGCTGTTTTTT. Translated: CASSLTGTGRAGELFF.

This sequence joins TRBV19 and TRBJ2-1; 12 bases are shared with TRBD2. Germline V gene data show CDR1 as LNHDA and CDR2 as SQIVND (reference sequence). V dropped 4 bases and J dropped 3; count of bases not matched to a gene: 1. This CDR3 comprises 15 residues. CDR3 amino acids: CASSRTSGNYNEQFF. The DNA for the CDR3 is TGTGCCAGTAGTAGGACTAGCGGGAACTACAATGAGCAGTTCTTC. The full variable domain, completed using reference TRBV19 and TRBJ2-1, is DGGITQSPKYLFRKEGQNVTLSCEQNLNHDAMYWYRQDPGQGLRLIYYSQIVNDFQKGDIAEGYSVSREKKESFPLTVTSAQKNPTAFYLCASSRTSGNYNEQFFGPGTRLTVL.

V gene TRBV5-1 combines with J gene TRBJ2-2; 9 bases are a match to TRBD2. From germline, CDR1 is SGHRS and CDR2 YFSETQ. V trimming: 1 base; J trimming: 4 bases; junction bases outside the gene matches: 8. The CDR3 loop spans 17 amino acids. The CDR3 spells CASSLNGGRAGTGELFF. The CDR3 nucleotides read TGCGCCAGCAGCTTGAATGGCGGGAGGGCAGGCACCGGGGAGCTGTTTTTT.

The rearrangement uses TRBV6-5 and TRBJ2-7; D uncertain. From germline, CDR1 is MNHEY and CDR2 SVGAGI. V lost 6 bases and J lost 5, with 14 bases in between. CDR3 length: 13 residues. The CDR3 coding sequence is TGTGCCAGCAGCCGCCGACCGCGCCACGAGCAGTACTTC. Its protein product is CASSRRPRHEQYF.